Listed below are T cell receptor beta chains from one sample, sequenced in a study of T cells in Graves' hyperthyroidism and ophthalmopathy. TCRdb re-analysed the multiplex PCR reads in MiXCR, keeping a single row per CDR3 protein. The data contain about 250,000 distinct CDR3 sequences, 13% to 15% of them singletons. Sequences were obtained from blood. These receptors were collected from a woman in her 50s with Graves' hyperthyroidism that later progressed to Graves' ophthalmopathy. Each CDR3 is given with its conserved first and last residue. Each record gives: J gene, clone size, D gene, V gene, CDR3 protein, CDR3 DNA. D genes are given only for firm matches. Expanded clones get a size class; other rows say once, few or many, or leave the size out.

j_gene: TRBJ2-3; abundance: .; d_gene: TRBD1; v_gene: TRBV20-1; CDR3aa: CSTTGGRADTQYF; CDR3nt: TGCAGTACAACAGGGGGCCGGGCAGATACGCAGTATTTT
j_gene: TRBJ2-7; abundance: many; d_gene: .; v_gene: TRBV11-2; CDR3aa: CASSLGSGDYEQYF; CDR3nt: TGTGCCAGCAGCCTTGGATCGGGGGACTACGAGCAGTACTTC
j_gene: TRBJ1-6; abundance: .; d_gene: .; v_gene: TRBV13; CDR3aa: CASSLRDNPNSPLHF; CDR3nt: TGTGCCAGCAGCTTAAGGGACAATCCCAATTCACCCCTCCACTTT
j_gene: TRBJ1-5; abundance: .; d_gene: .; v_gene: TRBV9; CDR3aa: CASSVGGRKNQPQHF; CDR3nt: TGTGCCAGCAGCGTAGGAGGCAGGAAAAATCAGCCCCAGCATTTT
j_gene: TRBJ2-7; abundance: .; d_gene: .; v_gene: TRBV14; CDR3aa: CASSSPYDYLGEQYF; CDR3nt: TGTGCCAGCAGCTCTCCCTACGACTATTTAGGCGAGCAGTACTTC
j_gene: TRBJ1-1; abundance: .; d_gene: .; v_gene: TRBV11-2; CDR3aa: CASSLGGRANTEAFF; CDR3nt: TGTGCCAGCAGCTTAGGCGGGAGGGCGAACACTGAAGCTTTCTTT
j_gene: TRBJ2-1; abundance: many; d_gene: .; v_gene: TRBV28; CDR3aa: CASLRGDRTYNEQFF; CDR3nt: TGTGCCAGTCTTCGGGGGGACAGGACTTACAATGAGCAGTTCTTC
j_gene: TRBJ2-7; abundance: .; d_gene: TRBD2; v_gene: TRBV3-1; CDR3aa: CASSRGLAGDSSYEQYF; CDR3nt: TGTGCCAGCAGCCGGGGACTAGCGGGAGATTCCTCCTACGAGCAGTACTTC
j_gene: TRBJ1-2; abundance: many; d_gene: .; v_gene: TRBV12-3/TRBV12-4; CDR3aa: CASSLGDRLTGYTF; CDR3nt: TGTGCCAGCAGTTTAGGGGACCGGTTGACGGGCTACACCTTC
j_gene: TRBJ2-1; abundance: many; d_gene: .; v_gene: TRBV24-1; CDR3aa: CATSEPGLYNEQFF; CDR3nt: TGTGCCACCAGTGAACCGGGACTCTACAATGAGCAGTTCTTC
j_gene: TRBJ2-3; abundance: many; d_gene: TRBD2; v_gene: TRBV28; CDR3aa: CASHAAGLAGGTQYF; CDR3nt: TGTGCCAGCCACGCAGCGGGACTAGCGGGAGGTACGCAGTATTTT
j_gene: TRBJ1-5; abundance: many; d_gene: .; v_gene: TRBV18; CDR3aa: CASSGEGDQPQHF; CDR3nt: TGTGCCAGCTCAGGGGAGGGGGATCAGCCCCAGCATTTT
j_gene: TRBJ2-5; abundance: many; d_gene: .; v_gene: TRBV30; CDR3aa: CAWSWTFEAQYF; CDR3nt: TGTGCCTGGAGCTGGACATTCGAGGCCCAGTACTTC